These 11 T cell receptor beta chains were sequenced from one sample in a study of blood T cells in healthy people across ages. With a J-beta primer mix and a sample-barcoded 5' primer, a second PCR ran roughly 7 to 11 cycles. From the 5' RACE reads, TCRdb called clonotypes with MiXCR, one entry per CDR3 protein. This table has around 900,000 distinct CDR3 sequences, 29% appearing once. The source material was blood. The source of these receptors is a woman aged 80 or over in good health.

This clonotype was found many times. V gene TRBV20-1 combines with J gene TRBJ2-5, with 9 bases that match TRBD2. V was pared by 6 bases and J by 5 bases, with 7 bases of the junction left unmatched. The length of the CDR3 is 13 residues. The germline V gene encodes CDR1 DFQATT and CDR2 SNEGSKA (reference sequence). DNA for the CDR3: TGCAGTGCAGGGACTAGCCTTCGGGAGACCCAGTACTTC. It encodes CSAGTSLRETQYF.

J is TRBJ1-1 and V is TRBV18, with unresolved D. In germline, CDR1 is KGHSH, CDR2 LQKENI. Trimming removed 3 bases at V and 2 bases at J, with 13 bases between. The CDR3 contains 15 residues. CDR3 sequence: CASSPLRDPNTEAFF. Here the CDR3 DNA reads TGTGCCAGCTCACCCCTGCGGGATCCTAACACTGAAGCTTTCTTT. The variable domain in full, completed from reference TRBV18 and TRBJ1-1, reads NAGVMQNPRHLVRRRGQEARLRCSPMKGHSHVYWYRQLPEEGLKFMVYLQKENIIDESGMPKERFSAEFPKEGPSILRIQQVVRGDSAAYFCASSPLRDPNTEAFFGQGTRLTVV.

In this sample, this clonotype turned up a few times. One end of the junction is discordant with germline, which a read error may explain. The chain has TRBV6-1 and TRBJ2-3; TRBD2 matches 10 bases. This CDR3 region has 17 residues. Germline assignment: CDR1 MNHNS and CDR2 SASEGT. In nucleotides, the CDR3 is TGTGCCAGCAGCCTGGGAACTAGCGGGGCCAGCACAGATACGCGGTATTTT. Amino acid sequence: CASSLGTSGASTDTRYF.

This clonotype was seen only a few times. V and J are TRBV5-1 and TRBJ1-5; no reliable D call. The CDR3 totals 15 residues. Germline V gene sequence: CDR1 SGHRS, CDR2 YFSETQ. The V gene lost 2 bases and the J gene lost 9 bases, with 18 bases spanning the gap. This CDR3 is CASSFSGPRQSPQHF. The CDR3 DNA reads TGCGCCAGCAGCTTTTCCGGACCGCGGCAATCGCCCCAGCATTTT.

This sequence joins TRBV7-9 and TRBJ2-4, with 10 bases that match TRBD2. The CDR3 spans 16 residues. The V segment lost 5 bases and the J segment 12 bases; nucleotides outside the gene matches: 16. The germline V gene has CDR1 SEHNR and CDR2 FQNEAQ (reference sequence). This CDR3 is CASSATGTSASRAQYF. The DNA of the CDR3 is TGTGCCAGCAGCGCGACCGGGACTAGCGCAAGTAGGGCTCAGTACTTC.

The chain has TRBV7-9 and TRBJ1-1, with TRBD1 matching over 8 bases. The V gene end was trimmed by 5 bases and the J gene end by 5 bases; junction bases not matched to a gene: 13. The CDR3 contains 16 residues. Germline-derived CDR1 and CDR2 are SEHNR and FQNEAQ (reference sequence). The DNA of the CDR3 is TGTGCCAGCAGCGACACAGGACAGGGCGAGAATACTGAAGCTTTCTTT. This codes for CASSDTGQGENTEAFF.

V usage is TRBV9 and J usage is TRBJ2-5, with 13 bases fitting TRBD2. The germline V gene has CDR1 SGDLS and CDR2 YYNGEE. There are 15 residues in the CDR3. V dropped 3 bases and J dropped 5; count of bases not matched to a gene: 4. The DNA for the CDR3 is TGTGCCAGCAGCGGGACTAGCGGGGGCCCTGAGACCCAGTACTTC. Translation gives CASSGTSGGPETQYF. The whole variable domain, filled in from reference TRBV9 and TRBJ2-5, reads DSGVTQTPKHLITATGQRVTLRCSPRSGDLSVYWYQQSLDQGLQFLIQYYNGEERAKGNILERFSAQQFPDLHSELNLSSLELGDSALYFCASSGTSGGPETQYFGPGTRLLVL.

The sample holds one count of this clonotype. This CDR3 fails to terminate in the conserved phenylalanine or tryptophan, so it likely reflects a read error. The DNA is omitted, as the CDR3 cannot be located on it reliably, and the CDR3 follows TCRdb's listing. The CDR3 loop is CASSKEGDRGLRAVL. This sequence joins TRBV21-1 and TRBJ2-7; no DNA check was done on the table's D call, TRBD1. TRBV21-1 is reported as a pseudogene. A total of 15 residues make up the CDR3, ends included.

This clonotype has a count of ten or more. The V and J genes are TRBV7-2 and TRBJ2-3; no firm D call. V dropped 7 bases and J dropped 11 bases, with 13 bases sitting between them. The CDR3 length is 11 residues. CDR1 is SGHTA and CDR2 is FQGNSA in the germline V gene. CDR3 nucleotides: TGTGCCAGCACCTTCCGATTGATGCAGTATTTT. It specifies CASTFRLMQYF.

This clonotype showed up many times. J is TRBJ1-2 and V is TRBV10-3; TRBD1 is a possible D gene (6 bases). Germline loops: CDR1 ENHRY, CDR2 SYGVKD. This CDR3 spans 13 amino acids. The ends were cut back, 8 bases at V and 8 bases at J, with 18 bases in the middle. CDR3 sequence: CAISGDYRAGYTF. DNA of the CDR3: TGTGCCATCTCGGGGGATTACAGGGCCGGCTACACCTTC.

This clonotype was counted ten times or more. The chain is built from TRBV5-1 and TRBJ2-7, with TRBD2 as a possible D gene (6 bases). There are 15 residues in the CDR3. Trimming left V 10 bases short and J 0 bases short, with 20 bases between. Per the germline V gene, CDR1 is SGHRS and CDR2 is YFSETQ. DNA for the CDR3: TGCGCCCAACGCGGGAACGGGTCTAGCTCCTACGAGCAGTACTTC. Its translation: CAQRGNGSSSYEQYF. Full variable domain (remainder filled in from reference TRBV5-1 and TRBJ2-7): KAGVTQTPRYLIKTRGQQVTLSCSPISGHRSVSWYQQTPGQGLQFLFEYFSETQRNKGNFPGRFSGRQFSNSRSEMNVSTLELGDSALYLCAQRGNGSSSYEQYFGPGTRLTVT.